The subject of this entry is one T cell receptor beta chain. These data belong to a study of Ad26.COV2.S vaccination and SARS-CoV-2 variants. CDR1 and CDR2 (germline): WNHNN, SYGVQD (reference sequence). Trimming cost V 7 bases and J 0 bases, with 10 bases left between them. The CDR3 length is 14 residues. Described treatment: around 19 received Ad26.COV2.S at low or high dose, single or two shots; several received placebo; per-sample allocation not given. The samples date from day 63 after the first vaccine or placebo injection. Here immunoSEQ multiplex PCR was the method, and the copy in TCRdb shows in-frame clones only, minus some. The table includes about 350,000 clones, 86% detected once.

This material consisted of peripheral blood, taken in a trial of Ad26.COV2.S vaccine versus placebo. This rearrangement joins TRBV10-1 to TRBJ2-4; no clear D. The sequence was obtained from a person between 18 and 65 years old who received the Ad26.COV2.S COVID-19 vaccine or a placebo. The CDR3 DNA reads TGCGCCAGCAAGAAAGTCTTAGCCAAAAACATTCAGTACTTC. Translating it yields CASKKVLAKNIQYF.